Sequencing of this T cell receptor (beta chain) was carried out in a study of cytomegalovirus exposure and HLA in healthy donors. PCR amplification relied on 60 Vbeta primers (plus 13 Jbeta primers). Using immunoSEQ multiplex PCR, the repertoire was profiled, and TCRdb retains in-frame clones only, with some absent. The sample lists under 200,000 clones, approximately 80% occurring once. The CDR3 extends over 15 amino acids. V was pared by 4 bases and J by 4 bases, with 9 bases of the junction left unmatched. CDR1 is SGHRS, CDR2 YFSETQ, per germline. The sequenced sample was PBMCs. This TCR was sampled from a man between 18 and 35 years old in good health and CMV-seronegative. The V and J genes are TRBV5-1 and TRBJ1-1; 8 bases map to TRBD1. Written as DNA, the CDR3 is TGCGCCAGCAGCCTACCACAGGGGGAGGGCACTGAAGCTTTCTTT. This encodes CASSLPQGEGTEAFF.